This T cell receptor (beta chain) comes out of a study of blood T cell repertoires in COVID-19. Overall study context: Sources were T cells, B-cell-depleted T cells, or PBMCs; the material itself was cDNA or gDNA.

TCRdb's table, derived via immunoSEQ multiplex PCR, lists solely in-frame clones and lacks some. The sample holds approximately 220,000 clones; roughly 86% are singletons and the top ten take 2.5% to 3%. Participants spanned ages about 18 to 100 years and resided in about 24 US areas. Cohort allocation depended upon clinical history that participants reported. Germline assignment: CDR1 LNHNV and CDR2 YYDKDF (reference sequence). CDR3 length: 15 residues. The V and J ends lost 5 bases and 0 bases respectively, with 14 bases between them. The chain links TRBV15 to TRBJ2-7; the D is unclear. This sequence was found in a woman aged 25 to 39 with acute COVID-19. The sample was PBMCs or T cells enriched from blood (not recorded which). CDR3 amino acids: CATSGRHESSYEQYF. The CDR3 coding sequence is TGTGCCACCAGCGGCAGACATGAGAGCTCCTACGAGCAGTACTTC.